These 13 T cell receptor beta chains were all obtained from the same sample, sequenced in a study of cytomegalovirus exposure and HLA in healthy donors. It was with 60 Vbeta and 13 Jbeta primers that the PCR ran. TCRdb keeps only in-frame clones here, not all; method: immunoSEQ multiplex PCR. The sample includes approximately 130,000 clones, just under 80% of them seen just once. Input material: PBMCs. The receptors shown here come from a male donor in good health and CMV-seronegative.

The V and J genes are TRBV7-9 and TRBJ2-5, with 11 bases identical to TRBD2. CDR3 length: 16 residues. CDR1 and CDR2 from the germline V gene are SEHNR and FQNEAQ (reference sequence). Germline trimming cut 4 bases from V and 2 bases from J; bases unmatched to any gene: 6. CDR3 amino acids: CASSSIAGGRQETQYF. The CDR3 nucleotides read TGTGCCAGCAGCTCTATAGCGGGGGGGCGGCAAGAGACCCAGTACTTC.

The gene calls are TRBV5-4 and TRBJ2-7; the match to TRBD2 covers 9 bases. CDR3 length: 16 residues. CDR1 is SGHNT, CDR2 YYREEE, per germline (reference sequence). With 4 bases clipped from V and 2 bases from J, the junction kept 10 bases outside the gene matches. The DNA for the CDR3 is TGTGCCAGCAGCGCCCACGACCGCGGGGGGGCCTACGAGCAGTACTTC. Amino acid sequence: CASSAHDRGGAYEQYF.

The V gene is TRBV18, the J gene TRBJ2-7; 7 nucleotides agree with TRBD1. CDR3 length: 15 amino acids. Germline V lookup: CDR1 KGHSH, CDR2 LQKENI. V gave up 2 bases and J gave up 1 base; unmatched junction bases: 5. The CDR3 spells CASSPTGTVSYEQYF. In DNA, the CDR3 is TGTGCCAGCTCACCAACCGGGACAGTTTCCTACGAGCAGTACTTC.

For the CDR3, the DNA is TGTGCCAGCAGCTTAGAAGGGGGGGACGTCGGTGAGCAGTTCTTC. Residues: CASSLEGGDVGEQFF. The chain recombines TRBV7-6 with TRBJ2-1, with D possibly TRBD2 on 7 matching bases. The germline V gene has CDR1 SGHVS and CDR2 FNYEAQ. The CDR3 covers 15 residues. The ends were cut back, 1 base at V and 9 bases at J, with 16 bases in the middle.

The chain recombines TRBV18 with TRBJ2-1; maybe TRBD2 (5 bases). Germline V CDR1 and CDR2: KGHSH, LQKENI. There are 13 residues in the CDR3. Trimming took off 4 bases at V and 8 bases at J, with 12 bases between the two ends. CDR3 amino acids: CASSRLDWDEQFF. CDR3 in DNA: TGTGCCAGCTCACGACTGGACTGGGATGAGCAGTTCTTC.

J is TRBJ2-1 and V is TRBV29-1; TRBD1 matches at 8 bases. The V segment lost 7 bases and the J segment 0 bases; nucleotides outside the gene matches: 5. The germline CDR1 and CDR2 sequences are SQVTM and ANQGSEA. This CDR3 contains 14 residues. CDR3 DNA sequence: TGCAGCGGCCAGGGGGCTACCTCCTACAATGAGCAGTTCTTC. It encodes CSGQGATSYNEQFF.

J is TRBJ2-1 and V is TRBV7-8; TRBD2 matches 10 bases. Germline V gene data show CDR1 as SGHVS and CDR2 as FQNEAQ. CDR3 length equals 15 residues. V was clipped by 9 bases and J by 0 bases; unmatched bases: 5. This chain's CDR3 is CARELAGDSYNEQFF. The CDR3 DNA reads as TGTGCCAGAGAGCTAGCGGGGGACTCCTACAATGAGCAGTTCTTC.

This chain connects TRBV4-3 to TRBJ2-5; D may be TRBD2 (6 bases). The CDR3 extends over 15 amino acids. V was pared by 0 bases and J by 5 bases, with 13 bases between. Germline CDR1 reads LGHNA; CDR2 reads YSLEER. The CDR3 region is CASSQDGPGRETQYF. The CDR3 bases are TGCGCCAGCAGCCAAGATGGCCCAGGGAGGGAGACCCAGTACTTC.

V gene TRBV30 combines with J gene TRBJ2-2; tentative D call: TRBD2 (5 bases). Germline V gives CDR1 GTSNPN, CDR2 SVGIG (reference sequence). This CDR3 region has 11 residues. V was clipped by 2 bases and J by 7 bases, with 5 bases between them. The DNA of the CDR3 is TGTGCCTGGAGTAGCGGCGGGGAGCTGTTTTTT. Its protein is CAWSSGGELFF.

The rearrangement joins TRBV15 to TRBJ2-5; D call uncertain. The DNA end favors TRBJ2-7, so the J call may be wrong. This CDR3 region has 16 residues. Germline V CDR1 and CDR2: LNHNV, YYDKDF (reference sequence). The CDR3 protein is CATSRDWAQSSYEQYF. The CDR3 bases are TGTGCCACCAGCAGAGATTGGGCCCAGAGCTCCTACGAGCAGTACTTC.

This clone was picked up a small number of times. This chain's CDR3 is CAWSVRNQPQHF. Here the CDR3 DNA reads TGTGCCTGGAGTGTGCGGAATCAGCCCCAGCATTTT. The chain carries TRBV30 and TRBJ1-5; D is unresolved. V dropped 0 bases and J dropped 4 bases, with 4 bases sitting between them. This CDR3 comprises 12 residues. Germline CDR1 reads GTSNPN; CDR2 reads SVGIG (reference sequence).

This chain uses TRBV7-6 with TRBJ2-1, with 9 bases aligning to TRBD1. The CDR3 spans 16 residues. V lost 5 bases and J lost 1; bases outside the gene matches: 6. Germline CDR1 is SGHVS and CDR2 is FNYEAQ. CDR3 DNA sequence: TGTGCCAGCAGCGCAACGGGACAGGGATCCTACAATGAGCAGTTCTTC. The encoded protein is CASSATGQGSYNEQFF.

This chain joins TRBV7-9 and TRBJ2-5; D possibly corresponds to TRBD2 (6 bases). The V and J ends lost 5 bases and 14 bases respectively, with 18 bases between them. Germline V gene sequence: CDR1 SEHNR, CDR2 FQNEAQ (reference sequence). This CDR3 spans 12 amino acids. The CDR3 DNA reads as TGTGCCAGCAGCCAGCTGGGACTCATCGGTTACTTC. Protein sequence: CASSQLGLIGYF.